These 9 T cell receptor beta chains were sequenced from one sample in a study of T-cell reconstitution after alpha-beta-depleted transplantation in children. During its preparation, the TCRbeta library received unique molecular identifiers. TCRdb reprocessed the PCR reads via MiXCR and lists one record per CDR3 protein. The table shows a few hundred thousand distinct CDR3 sequences, with 9.7% occurring only once. The sequencing here drew on PBMCs from the stem cell graft donor, taken from the stem cell graft. These receptors all come from a human donor who donated a stem cell graft to a child with SCID.

The sample holds many counts of this clonotype. The chain has TRBV20-1 and TRBJ1-2, with D possibly being TRBD1 (6 bases). V lost 4 bases and J lost 3, with 15 bases in between. The CDR3 has 14 residues. CDR1 is DFQATT and CDR2 is SNEGSKA in the germline V gene (reference sequence). The CDR3 region is CSAKGGWEDYGYTF. In DNA form, the CDR3 reads TGCAGTGCTAAGGGGGGTTGGGAAGACTATGGCTACACCTTC.

The sample holds many counts of this clonotype. The chain has TRBV5-1 and TRBJ1-4; D may be TRBD1 (6 bases). Germline V gene sequence: CDR1 SGHRS, CDR2 YFSETQ. The CDR3 loop spans 13 amino acids. With 4 bases removed from V and 8 bases from J, the gap between germline ends came to 12 bases. CDR3 loop: CASSPLTGEKLFF. In DNA form, the CDR3 reads TGCGCCAGCAGCCCTCTGACAGGCGAAAAACTGTTTTTT.

This clonotype has ten or more counts. The CDR3 region is CSGWSSYEQYF. CDR3 DNA sequence: TGCAGCGGATGGTCCTCCTACGAGCAGTACTTC. J is TRBJ2-7 and V is TRBV29-1; D remains ambiguous. V lost 7 bases and J lost 0, with 7 bases in between. CDR3 length: 11 amino acids. Germline CDR1 reads SQVTM; CDR2 reads ANQGSEA.

This clonotype was seen many times. The chain uses TRBV12-3 or TRBV12-4 and TRBJ1-2; 7 bases match TRBD1. V was pared by 7 bases and J by 8 bases, with 13 bases of the junction left unmatched. The CDR3 runs to 14 residues. The CDR3 loop is CASTTTGSSRGYTF. In nucleotides, the CDR3 is TGTGCCAGCACTACGACAGGGAGTAGTCGGGGCTACACCTTC.

This clonotype was picked up many times. The gene calls are TRBV5-1 and TRBJ2-7; possibly TRBD1 for D (5 bases). The CDR3 has 15 residues. Germline V gene lookup returns CDR1 SGHRS and CDR2 YFSETQ. V was pared by 4 bases and J by 2 bases, with 16 bases between. The CDR3 sequence: CASSPRQGVTYEQYF. CDR3 bases: TGCGCCAGCAGCCCCAGGCAAGGGGTGACCTACGAGCAGTACTTC.

This clonotype was counted between two and nine times. V is TRBV9 and J is TRBJ1-1; D is undetermined. Germline CDR1 reads SGDLS; CDR2 reads YYNGEE. The length of the CDR3 is 14 residues. Deletions cut 0 bases from V and 3 bases from J, with 9 bases between. Here the CDR3 reads CASSVGSMDTEAFF. CDR3 sequence (DNA): TGTGCCAGCAGCGTAGGGTCGATGGACACTGAAGCTTTCTTT.

A few counts support this clonotype. The CDR3 sequence: CASSPWDRGAYNEQFF. The CDR3 bases are TGTGCCAGCAGTCCCTGGGACAGGGGGGCCTACAATGAGCAGTTCTTC. The chain combines TRBV12-3 or TRBV12-4 with TRBJ2-1; 11 bases map to TRBD1. V shed 5 bases, J shed 2 bases, and the junction held 5 bases outside the gene matches. The CDR3 contains 16 residues.

This clonotype occurred many times. The rearrangement joins TRBV5-1 to TRBJ1-1; 9 bases are shared with TRBD1. CDR1 SGHRS and CDR2 YFSETQ come from the germline V gene. V lost 4 bases to trimming and J lost 1 base; unmatched junction nucleotides: 8. CDR3 length equals 16 residues. In DNA, the CDR3 is TGCGCCAGCAGCGACCGGTGGGACAGGGCGAACACTGAAGCTTTCTTT. Protein product: CASSDRWDRANTEAFF.

This clonotype was found many times. V is TRBV12-3 or TRBV12-4 and J is TRBJ2-5, with 12 bases fitting TRBD2. J lost 2 bases, V lost 6 bases, and 1 base had no gene match. CDR3 length: 14 residues. CDR3 amino acids: CASSGTSGQETQYF. The CDR3 nucleotides are TGTGCCAGCAGCGGGACTAGCGGGCAAGAGACCCAGTACTTC.